One TCR beta chain is described in this entry. The data were obtained in a study of blood T cell repertoires in COVID-19. Background on the study: T cells, B-cell-depleted T cells, or PBMCs provided the cDNA or gDNA that served as material.

Authors' analysis steps: Amplifying reference gene primers gave estimates of nucleated cell counts. Sequencing used immunoSEQ multiplex PCR; TCRdb keeps in-frame clones, though not all of them. V and J calls and clone size are those listed in that table; D and trimming were worked out from the DNA. The data contain about 150,000 clones, approximately 91% of them singletons. Per the germline V gene, CDR1 is LNHDA and CDR2 is SQIVND (reference sequence). This CDR3 is built from 16 residues. J lost 3 bases, V lost 5 bases, and 7 bases had no gene match. V and J are TRBV19 and TRBJ2-4; 10 nucleotides agree with TRBD1. The sequence was collected from a woman between 65 and 79 years old with acute or convalescent COVID-19. Sequenced material: peripheral blood. CDR3: CASSRWTGGVKNIQYF. The CDR3 nucleotides read TGTGCCAGTAGTCGATGGACAGGGGGGGTCAAAAACATTCAGTACTTC. Variable domain in full (rest from reference TRBV19 and TRBJ2-4): DGGITQSPKYLFRKEGQNVTLSCEQNLNHDAMYWYRQDPGQGLRLIYYSQIVNDFQKGDIAEGYSVSREKKESFPLTVTSAQKNPTAFYLCASSRWTGGVKNIQYFGAGTRLSVL.